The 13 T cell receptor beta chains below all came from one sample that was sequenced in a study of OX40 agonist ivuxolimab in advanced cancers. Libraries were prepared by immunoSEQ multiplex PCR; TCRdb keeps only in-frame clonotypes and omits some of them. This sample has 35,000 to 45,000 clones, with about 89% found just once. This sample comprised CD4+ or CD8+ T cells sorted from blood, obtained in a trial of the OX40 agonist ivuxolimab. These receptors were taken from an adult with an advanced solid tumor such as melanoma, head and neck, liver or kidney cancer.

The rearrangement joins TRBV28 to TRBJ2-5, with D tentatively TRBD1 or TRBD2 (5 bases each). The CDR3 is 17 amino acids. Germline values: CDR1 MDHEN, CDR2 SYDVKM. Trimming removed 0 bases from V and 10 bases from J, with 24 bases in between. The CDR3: CASSLWGTGARDEVQYF. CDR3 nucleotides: TGTGCCAGCAGTTTATGGGGAACCGGGGCCCGTGATGAAGTCCAGTACTTC.

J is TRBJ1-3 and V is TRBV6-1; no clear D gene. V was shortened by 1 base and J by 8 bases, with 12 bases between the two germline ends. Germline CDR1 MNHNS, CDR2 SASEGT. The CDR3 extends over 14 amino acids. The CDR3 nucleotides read TGTGCCAGCAGTGAAGTCAAGCCGCGGGACACCATATATTTT. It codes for CASSEVKPRDTIYF.

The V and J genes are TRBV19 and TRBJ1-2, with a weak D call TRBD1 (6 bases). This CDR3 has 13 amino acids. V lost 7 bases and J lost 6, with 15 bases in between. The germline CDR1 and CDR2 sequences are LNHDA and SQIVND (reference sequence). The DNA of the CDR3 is TGTGCCAGTACTCCACAGGGAAGAAATGGCTACACCTTC. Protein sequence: CASTPQGRNGYTF.

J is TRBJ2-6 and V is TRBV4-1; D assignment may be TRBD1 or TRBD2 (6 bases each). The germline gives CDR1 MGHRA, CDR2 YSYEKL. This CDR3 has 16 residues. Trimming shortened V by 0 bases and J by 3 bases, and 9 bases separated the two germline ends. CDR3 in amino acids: CASSQEGGNGANVLTF. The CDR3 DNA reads TGCGCCAGCAGCCAAGAAGGGGGGAATGGGGCCAACGTCCTGACTTTC.

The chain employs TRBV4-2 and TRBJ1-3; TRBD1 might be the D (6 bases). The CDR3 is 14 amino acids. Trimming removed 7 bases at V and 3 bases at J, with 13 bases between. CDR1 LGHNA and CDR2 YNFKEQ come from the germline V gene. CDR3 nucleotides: TGTGCCAGCACGGCAGGGGCGTATGGAAACACCATATATTTT. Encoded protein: CASTAGAYGNTIYF.

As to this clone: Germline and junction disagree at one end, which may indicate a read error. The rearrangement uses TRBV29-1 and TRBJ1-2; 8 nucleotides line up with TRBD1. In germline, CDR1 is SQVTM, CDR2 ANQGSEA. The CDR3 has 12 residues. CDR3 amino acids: CSVEGQGLGYTF. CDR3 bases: TGCAGCGTCGAAGGACAGGGCCTTGGCTACACCTTC.

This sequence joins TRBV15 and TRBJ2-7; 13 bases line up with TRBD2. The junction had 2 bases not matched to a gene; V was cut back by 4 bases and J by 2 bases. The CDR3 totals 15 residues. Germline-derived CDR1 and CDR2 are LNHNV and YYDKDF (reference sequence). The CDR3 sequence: CATSKGTSGTYEQYF. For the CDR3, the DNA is TGTGCCACCAGCAAAGGGACTAGCGGGACCTACGAGCAGTACTTC.

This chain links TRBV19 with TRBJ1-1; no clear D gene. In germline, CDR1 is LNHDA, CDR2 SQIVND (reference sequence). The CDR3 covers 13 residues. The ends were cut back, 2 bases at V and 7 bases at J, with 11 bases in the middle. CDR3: CASSISPRNEAFF. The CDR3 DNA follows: TGTGCCAGTAGTATATCCCCCCGCAATGAAGCTTTCTTT. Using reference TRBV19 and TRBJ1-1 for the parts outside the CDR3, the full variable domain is DGGITQSPKYLFRKEGQNVTLSCEQNLNHDAMYWYRQDPGQGLRLIYYSQIVNDFQKGDIAEGYSVSREKKESFPLTVTSAQKNPTAFYLCASSISPRNEAFFGQGTRLTVV.

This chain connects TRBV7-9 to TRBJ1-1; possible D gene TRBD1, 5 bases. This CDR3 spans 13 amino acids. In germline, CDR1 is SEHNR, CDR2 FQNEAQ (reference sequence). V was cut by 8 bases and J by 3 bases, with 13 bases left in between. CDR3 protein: CASWNRRDTEAFF. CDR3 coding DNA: TGTGCCAGCTGGAACAGGAGGGACACTGAAGCTTTCTTT.

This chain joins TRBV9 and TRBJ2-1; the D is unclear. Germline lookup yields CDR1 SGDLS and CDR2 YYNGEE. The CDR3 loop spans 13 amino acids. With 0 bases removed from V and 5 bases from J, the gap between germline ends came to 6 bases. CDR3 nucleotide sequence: TGTGCCAGCAGCGTAGAACCGAACAATGAGCAGTTCTTC. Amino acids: CASSVEPNNEQFF.

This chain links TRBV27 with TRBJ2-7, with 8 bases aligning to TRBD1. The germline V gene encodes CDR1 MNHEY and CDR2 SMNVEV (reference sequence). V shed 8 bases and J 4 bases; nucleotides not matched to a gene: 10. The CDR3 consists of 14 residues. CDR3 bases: TGTGCCAGCGGAAACTTGGACAGGGTTTACGAGCAGTACTTC. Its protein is CASGNLDRVYEQYF.

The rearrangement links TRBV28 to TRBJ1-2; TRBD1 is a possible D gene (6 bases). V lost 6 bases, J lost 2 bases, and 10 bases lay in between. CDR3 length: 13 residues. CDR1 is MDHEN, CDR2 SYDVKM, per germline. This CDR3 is CASRRTANYGYTF. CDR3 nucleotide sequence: TGTGCCAGCAGACGGACAGCAAACTATGGCTACACCTTC.

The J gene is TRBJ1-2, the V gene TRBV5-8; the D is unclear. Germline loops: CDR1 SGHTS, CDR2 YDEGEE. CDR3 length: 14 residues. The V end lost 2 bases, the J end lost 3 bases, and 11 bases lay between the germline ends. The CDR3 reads CASSFPGVHYGYTF. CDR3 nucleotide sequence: TGTGCCAGCAGCTTTCCCGGAGTTCACTATGGCTACACCTTC. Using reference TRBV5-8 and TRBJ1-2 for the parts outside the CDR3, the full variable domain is EAGVTQSPTHLIKTRGQQATLRCSPISGHTSVYWYQQALGLGLQFLLWYDEGEERNRGNFPPRFSGRQFPNYSSELNVNALELEDSALYLCASSFPGVHYGYTFGSGTRLTVV.